A single sample gave rise to the 7 T cell receptor beta chains below, sequenced in a study of human T cells and chemical hapten exposure. Time point meaning: patch test 1, 2 weeks after DPC sensitization. This sample's treatment: therapeutic diphenylcyclopropenone sensitization with weekly scalp DPC. TCRdb called the RACE reads again in MiXCR, with one record for every CDR3 protein. The table lists around 380,000 distinct CDR3 sequences, around 4.8% of them singletons. Sequencing was performed on whole blood, taken in connection with sensitization to the hapten diphenylcyclopropenone (DPC). All receptors come from a woman aged 45-60 years with alopecia areata. Some clones in this sample may be carry-over from other donors' samples.

This clonotype came up many times. V and J are TRBV5-6 and TRBJ2-3; D is unresolved. Germline CDR1 and CDR2: SGHDT and YYEEEE. Trimming cost V 0 bases and J 6 bases, with 11 bases left between them. The CDR3 loop spans 14 amino acids. CDR3: CASSLAVSRDTQYF. The CDR3 DNA reads TGTGCCAGCAGCTTGGCAGTCTCGCGGGATACGCAGTATTTT.

This clonotype was picked up many times. V usage is TRBV5-1 and J usage is TRBJ2-2; D is perhaps TRBD1 (6 bases). V was pared by 7 bases and J by 4 bases, with 8 bases between. The germline gives CDR1 SGHRS, CDR2 YFSETQ. This CDR3 comprises 12 residues. CDR3 amino acids: CASLQGTGELFF. The CDR3 coding sequence is TGCGCCAGCCTACAGGGCACCGGGGAGCTGTTTTTT.

This rearrangement joins TRBV6-6 to TRBJ2-1, with 9 positions matching TRBD1. Germline-derived CDR1 and CDR2 are MNHNY and SVGAGI (reference sequence). The trim removed 2 bases at V and 8 bases at J, leaving 4 bases unmatched. This CDR3 spans 14 amino acids. The DNA of the CDR3 is TGTGCCAGCAGTTACCCACAGGGGGCTGATGAGCAGTTCTTC. Translated: CASSYPQGADEQFF.

The sample holds a few counts of this clonotype. The genes are TRBV3-1 and TRBJ1-1; D call uncertain. V lost 1 base, J lost 8 bases, and 8 bases lay in between. The CDR3 loop spans 12 amino acids. In germline, CDR1 is LGHDT, CDR2 YNNKEL (reference sequence). CDR3 nucleotide sequence: TGTGCCAGCAGCCAAGGGATCAGGGAAGCTTTCTTT. Translated: CASSQGIREAFF.

This clonotype has ten or more counts. V is TRBV5-1 and J is TRBJ2-7, with D perhaps matching TRBD1 (6 bases). Germline V lookup: CDR1 SGHRS, CDR2 YFSETQ. This CDR3 has 15 amino acids. V was cut by 4 bases and J by 3 bases, with 17 bases left in between. CDR3 protein: CASSETKTGFYEQYF. Here the CDR3 DNA reads TGCGCCAGCAGCGAGACAAAGACAGGTTTCTACGAGCAGTACTTC.

This clonotype was seen ten or more times. CDR3 sequence reads: CAISDEPGDTEAFF. The CDR3 nucleotides read TGTGCCATCAGTGACGAGCCCGGGGACACTGAAGCTTTCTTT. The chain couples TRBV10-3 to TRBJ1-1, with D hard to call. Germline CDR1 ENHRY, CDR2 SYGVKD. Between the trimmed V and J ends, which lost 3 bases and 3 bases, there was a span of 11 bases. This CDR3 spans 14 amino acids.

This clonotype was found many times. The chain is built from TRBV6-5 and TRBJ2-5; D gene uncertain. In germline, CDR1 is MNHEY, CDR2 SVGAGI. Trimming left V 0 bases short and J 0 bases short, with 17 bases between. This CDR3 has 18 amino acids. CDR3 residues: CASSYSIVTGSHQETQYF. The DNA of the CDR3 is TGTGCCAGCAGTTACTCGATCGTCACGGGCAGCCACCAAGAGACCCAGTACTTC.